This entry features one T cell receptor beta chain sequence. Its antigen is as yet unknown. Autoimmune disease history or systemic immunosuppression led to patient exclusion. This sample was included in a study of OX40 agonist ivuxolimab in advanced cancers. Study details: Age averaged about 66 years (range roughly 20 to 90), and roughly 80% were male.

Repertoires were generated with immunoSEQ multiplex PCR, while TCRdb's copy carries only in-frame clones and drops some. The sample has roughly 100,000 clones; about 93% are singletons. Study conclusions and caveats: The specificity for antigen of the expanded peripheral T cells was not determined.

This sequence was found in an adult with an advanced solid tumor such as melanoma, head and neck, liver or kidney cancer. Sequencing was performed on CD4+ or CD8+ T cells sorted from blood, taken in a trial of the OX40 agonist ivuxolimab.

CDR3 loop: CASRPVNSYNEQFF. The CDR3 DNA reads as TGTGCCAGTAGACCAGTGAACTCCTACAATGAGCAGTTCTTC. V usage is TRBV19 and J usage is TRBJ2-1, with D unclear. V was trimmed by 6 bases and J by 0 bases, leaving 9 bases between them. In germline, CDR1 is LNHDA, CDR2 SQIVND (reference sequence). This CDR3 spans 14 amino acids.